This entry is about one TCR beta chain. As yet, its antigen is unknown. The data were produced by immunoSEQ multiplex PCR, yet TCRdb's version contains in-frame clones alone and is incomplete. Here the sample spans 100,000 to 150,000 clones, 85% to 90% being singletons. This entry comes from a study of T cell responses to AZD1222 COVID-19 vaccine. Study outcomes and limitations: Close to half of all spike-specific TCRs reportedly target regions of the variants that are unmutated. Two AZD1222 doses significantly raised spike-specific TCR breadth and depth over controls. Baseline seropositivity characterized only a handful of AZD1222 recipients.

Germline values: CDR1 LGHDT, CDR2 YNNKEL (reference sequence). V gave up 1 base and J gave up 1 base; unmatched junction bases: 11. This CDR3 has 21 residues. Second doses were pooled across both intervals (about 4 or about 12 weeks). This chain links TRBV3-1 (or the pseudogene TRBV3-2) with TRBJ2-2; 14 bases fit TRBD2. The receptor's source is an adult who received the AZD1222 COVID-19 vaccine. Sequenced here: peripheral blood, sampled 28 days after the second AZD1222 dose. CDR3: CASSQVGLAGGPTKNTGELFF. The CDR3 coding sequence is TGTGCCAGCAGCCAAGTAGGACTAGCGGGGGGCCCCACCAAGAACACCGGGGAGCTGTTTTTT.